These 9 T cell receptor beta chains originate from one sample sequenced in a study of blood T cell repertoires in COVID-19. The data were produced by immunoSEQ multiplex PCR, yet TCRdb's version contains in-frame clones alone and is incomplete. The sample includes 150,000 to 200,000 clones, 75% to 85% seen only once; the top ten take roughly 11%. The specimen sequenced was peripheral blood. Source of these receptors: a human donor in a cohort sampled during active COVID-19.

V is TRBV6-5 and J is TRBJ2-3, with TRBD2 as a possible D gene (5 bases). Trimming pared 2 bases from V and 9 bases from J, leaving 15 bases between. CDR3 length: 14 amino acids. CDR1 is MNHEY and CDR2 is SVGAGI in the germline V gene. This CDR3 is CASSYGRAQLTQYF. As DNA, the CDR3 is TGTGCCAGCAGTTACGGGCGGGCACAGCTCACGCAGTATTTT.

Concerning this clone: The junction does not match germline at one end; this may be a read error. The chain couples TRBV2 to TRBJ2-2, with TRBD2 matching over 12 bases. The CDR3 covers 18 residues. Germline CDR1 is SNHLY and CDR2 is FYNNEI. DNA for the CDR3: TGTGCCAGCAGTAAAGCGCCTAGCGGGAGGGCCGGGACCGGGGAGCTGTTTTTT. Translated, it gives CASSKAPSGRAGTGELFF. Combining the CDR3 with reference TRBV2 and TRBJ2-2 gives the whole variable domain EPEVTQTPSHQVTQMGQEVILRCVPISNHLYFYWYRQILGQKVEFLVSFYNNEISEKSEIFDDQFSVERPDGSNFTLKIRSTKLEDSAMYFCASSKAPSGRAGTGELFFGEGSRLTVL.

V usage is TRBV5-4 and J usage is TRBJ2-7; D ambiguous. The CDR3 has 11 residues. Germline CDR1 SGHNT, CDR2 YYREEE (reference sequence). The V and J ends lost 3 bases and 2 bases respectively, with 3 bases between them. The CDR3 coding sequence is TGTGCCAGCAGCTCGGCCTACGAGCAGTACTTC. Translated: CASSSAYEQYF.

The rearrangement links TRBV11-2 to TRBJ1-3; the match to TRBD1 covers 9 bases. The CDR3 spans 16 residues. Germline lookup yields CDR1 SGHAT and CDR2 FQNNGV. The V gene end was trimmed by 3 bases and the J gene end by 2 bases; junction bases not matched to a gene: 5. The CDR3, as DNA: TGTGCCAGCAGCTTTCCGACAGGGGGTACTGGAAACACCATATATTTT. It yields the protein CASSFPTGGTGNTIYF.

The rearrangement links TRBV12-3 or TRBV12-4 to TRBJ1-1; D possibly corresponds to TRBD1 (5 bases). Trimming stripped 6 bases from V and 1 base from J, with 9 bases between. The CDR3 runs 13 residues. CDR3 nucleotide sequence: TGTGCCAGCAGGAGACAGCAGAACACTGAAGCTTTCTTT. Its translation is CASRRQQNTEAFF.

This clone has more than one count but fewer than ten. The CDR3 loop is CASSRRDRGLPGYTF. CDR3 DNA sequence: TGTGCCAGCAGTCGCCGGGACAGGGGGCTTCCTGGCTACACCTTC. This chain connects TRBV25-1 to TRBJ1-2; 12 bases map to TRBD1. Trimming at V came to 5 bases and at J to 7 bases, leaving 8 bases not matched to a gene. This CDR3 is 15 amino acids long. Germline CDR1 reads MGHDK; CDR2 reads SYGVNS.

As concerns this clone: One end of the junction varies from germline; a read error may be responsible. V usage is TRBV5-1 and J usage is TRBJ1-3; D is perhaps TRBD1 (5 bases). This CDR3 has 14 residues. Germline-derived CDR1 and CDR2 are SGHRS and YFSETQ. Here the CDR3 reads CASRDDVGGNAIYF. The CDR3 DNA sequence: TGCGCCAGCAGGGACGACGTGGGGGGAAACGCCATATATTTT. Using reference TRBV5-1 and TRBJ1-3 for the parts outside the CDR3, the full variable domain is KAGVTQTPRYLIKTRGQQVTLSCSPISGHRSVSWYQQTPGQGLQFLFEYFSETQRNKGNFPGRFSGRQFSNSRSEMNVSTLELGDSALYLCASRDDVGGNAIYFGEGSWLTVV.

This clone appeared a single time. CDR3 nucleotides: TGTGCCAGCAGCCGACCCCTCAGGACAGGGGGGTACGAGCAGTACTTC. It encodes CASSRPLRTGGYEQYF. The rearrangement joins TRBV5-5 to TRBJ2-7; 10 nucleotides match TRBD1. Per the germline V gene, CDR1 is SGHKS and CDR2 is YYEKEE (reference sequence). The CDR3 has 16 amino acids. The ends lost 4 bases at V and 4 bases at J; junction bases unmatched: 11.

The table lists this clone with many counts. The CDR3, as DNA: TGTGCCAGTAGTATCGGGTCCTTTAGCGGGAGAATAACGTACAATGAGCAGTTCTTC. Translation gives CASSIGSFSGRITYNEQFF. The chain recombines TRBV19 with TRBJ2-1, with 9 bases identical to TRBD2. CDR3 length: 19 amino acids. Germline V gene sequence: CDR1 LNHDA, CDR2 SQIVND (reference sequence). After removal of 3 bases from V and 4 bases from J, the junction contained 16 bases not matched to a gene.